These 4 T cell receptor beta chains were all obtained from the same sample, sequenced in a study of T cells in localized non-small cell lung cancer. Libraries were prepared by immunoSEQ multiplex PCR; TCRdb keeps only in-frame clonotypes and omits some of them. The data show 45,000 to 65,000 clones, around nine tenths seen once. The source material was peripheral blood, sampled before any cancer treatment. The origin of the receptors is a man aged 40 to 70 with stage I squamous cell lung carcinoma.

The chain joins TRBV9 to TRBJ2-2; TRBD2 matches 8 bases. V was pared by 3 bases and J by 0 bases, with 4 bases of the junction left unmatched. Germline values: CDR1 SGDLS, CDR2 YYNGEE. The CDR3 is 16 residues long. CDR3 DNA sequence: TGTGCCAGCAGCGAGCGACTAGCGTCGAACACCGGGGAGCTGTTTTTT. It specifies CASSERLASNTGELFF.

The chain joins TRBV20-1 to TRBJ2-1, with 9 bases identical to TRBD2. Germline CDR1 DFQATT, CDR2 SNEGSKA (reference sequence). The CDR3 has 11 amino acids. Trimming cost V 6 bases and J 9 bases; bases outside gene matches: 3. CDR3 DNA sequence: TGCAGTGCGCTAGCGGGGACTGAGCAGTTCTTC. Its protein is CSALAGTEQFF.

The chain is built from TRBV7-1 and TRBJ1-2; 8 bases match TRBD1. TRBV7-1 is designated an ORF whose function remains uncertain. J was trimmed by 4 bases and V by 5 bases; bases with no gene match: 12. The CDR3 totals 16 residues. The CDR3, as DNA: TGTGCCAGCAGCGGAGCCAGTGGGGACAGGAGCTATGGCTACACCTTC. Translation gives CASSGASGDRSYGYTF.

This rearrangement joins TRBV4-3 to TRBJ2-7, with D possibly called TRBD1 or TRBD2 (5 bases each). The V gene lost 4 bases and the J gene lost 1 base, with 23 bases spanning the gap. Per germline, CDR1 LGHNA and CDR2 YSLEER. The CDR3 runs 18 residues. The CDR3 sequence: CASSRSRRGSAPSYEQYF. CDR3 bases: TGCGCCAGCAGCCGATCACGTAGGGGTAGCGCCCCTTCCTACGAGCAGTACTTC.